This record covers a single T cell receptor (beta chain). Germline CDR1 is MDHEN and CDR2 is SYDVKM. With 10 bases removed from V and 7 bases from J, the gap between germline ends came to 16 bases. This CDR3 contains 13 residues. The data originate from a study of shared clonotypes between healthy human individuals. The protocol was immunoSEQ multiplex PCR, while the TCRdb copy is restricted to in-frame clones and leaves out a portion. The sample shows fewer than 1.4 million clones, about four fifths of them seen only once. This chain connects TRBV28 to TRBJ1-4; the D gene is possibly TRBD1 (6 bases). The material sequenced was memory CD4+ T cells from PBMCs. Sample subset: CD45RA-negative fraction. The TCR originated in a young man in good health. Some clones in this sample may be carry-over from other donors' samples. The DNA for the CDR3 is TGTGCCACCTCACCGGGGGGCGGTGAAAAACTGTTTTTT. This gives the protein CATSPGGGEKLFF.